This passage covers 9 T cell receptor beta chains from one sample sequenced in a study of blood T cell repertoires in COVID-19. The protocol was immunoSEQ multiplex PCR, while the TCRdb copy is restricted to in-frame clones and leaves out a portion. Of fewer than 350,000 clones listed, 75% to 85% are singletons. The sample consisted of peripheral blood. The receptors derive from a human donor in a cohort sampled during active COVID-19.

The rearrangement links TRBV6-5 to TRBJ1-2; 11 bases line up with TRBD1. The CDR3 is 16 residues long. Germline V CDR1 and CDR2: MNHEY, SVGAGI. The junction had 6 bases not matched to a gene; V was cut back by 2 bases and J by 4 bases. The CDR3 DNA sequence: TGTGCCAGCAGTTACCCCCGGACAGGGGGCGTCTATGGCTACACCTTC. Encoded protein: CASSYPRTGGVYGYTF.

The chain has TRBV19 and TRBJ1-4; D gene ambiguous. With 8 bases removed from V and 5 bases from J, the gap between germline ends came to 21 bases. The germline gives CDR1 LNHDA, CDR2 SQIVND (reference sequence). The CDR3 extends over 16 amino acids. The DNA for the CDR3 is TGTGCCAGTCGTGGGTGGAAGCGTCGGCGGAATGAAAAACTGTTTTTT. The encoded protein is CASRGWKRRRNEKLFF.

This clone was counted a few times. Additional DNA sequences in this sample encode the identical CDR3. V is TRBV12-3 or TRBV12-4 and J is TRBJ1-2, with 8 positions matching TRBD1. The V gene end was trimmed by 6 bases and the J gene end by 8 bases; junction bases not matched to a gene: 5. The CDR3 contains 12 residues. Here the CDR3 DNA reads TGTGCCAGCAGCTCGACAGGGGACGGCTACACCTTC. As protein: CASSSTGDGYTF.

The V and J genes are TRBV19 and TRBJ2-6, with D uncertain. This CDR3 spans 16 amino acids. CDR1 and CDR2 (germline): LNHDA, SQIVND (reference sequence). The V and J ends lost 1 base and 0 bases respectively, with 7 bases between them. CDR3 amino acids: CASSIAVLSGANVLTF. In DNA, the CDR3 is TGTGCCAGTAGTATAGCCGTCCTCTCTGGGGCCAACGTCCTGACTTTC.

The V call is TRBV30, the J call TRBJ1-1; 9 bases agree with TRBD1. The CDR3 has 12 residues. V was clipped by 5 bases and J by 4 bases; unmatched bases: 2. Germline V lookup: CDR1 GTSNPN, CDR2 SVGIG (reference sequence). This CDR3 is CAWHRGPTEAFF. In DNA form, the CDR3 reads TGTGCCTGGCACAGGGGGCCCACTGAAGCTTTCTTT.

The chain has TRBV18 and TRBJ2-5; D remains unclear. The germline V and J ends were trimmed by 3 bases and 5 bases, with 13 bases remaining between them. Germline lookup yields CDR1 KGHSH and CDR2 LQKENI. This CDR3 comprises 14 residues. The DNA for the CDR3 is TGTGCCAGCTCACCCTGGAAGGTGGAGGAGACCCAGTACTTC. Protein product: CASSPWKVEETQYF.

The chain combines TRBV19 with TRBJ1-1, with a possible D match to TRBD1 (5 bases). In germline, CDR1 is LNHDA, CDR2 SQIVND (reference sequence). Deletions cut 6 bases from V and 0 bases from J, with 23 bases between. This CDR3 spans 18 amino acids. CDR3 sequence (DNA): TGTGCCAGTAGCAAAAATAGGGGCAAGGGCGCCCTGAACACTGAAGCTTTCTTT. Translation: CASSKNRGKGALNTEAFF. The complete variable domain, with remaining parts taken from reference TRBV19 and TRBJ1-1, reads DGGITQSPKYLFRKEGQNVTLSCEQNLNHDAMYWYRQDPGQGLRLIYYSQIVNDFQKGDIAEGYSVSREKKESFPLTVTSAQKNPTAFYLCASSKNRGKGALNTEAFFGQGTRLTVV.

Regarding this clone: This may arise from a read error, as a much more abundant clone is one base away. The chain combines TRBV6-2 or TRBV6-3 with TRBJ1-2; perhaps TRBD1 as D (6 bases). Germline CDR1 is MNHEY and CDR2 is SVGEGT. The CDR3 length is 13 residues. Trimming left V 6 bases short and J 1 base short, with 9 bases between. In DNA form, the CDR3 reads TGTGCCAGCAGCCAGGACAGTAACTATGGCTACACCTTC. Translated: CASSQDSNYGYTF.

As for this clone: This sample also contains other DNA sequences that code for the same CDR3. This chain connects TRBV5-1 to TRBJ2-7; maybe TRBD2 (5 bases). Per the germline V gene, CDR1 is SGHRS and CDR2 is YFSETQ. This CDR3 region has 12 residues. The ends were cut back, 1 base at V and 3 bases at J, with 5 bases in the middle. CDR3 sequence (DNA): TGCGCCAGCAGCTTGACTAGCTACGAGCAGTACTTC. This encodes CASSLTSYEQYF. The entire variable domain, with the rest obtained from reference TRBV5-1 and TRBJ2-7, is as follows: KAGVTQTPRYLIKTRGQQVTLSCSPISGHRSVSWYQQTPGQGLQFLFEYFSETQRNKGNFPGRFSGRQFSNSRSEMNVSTLELGDSALYLCASSLTSYEQYFGPGTRLTVT.